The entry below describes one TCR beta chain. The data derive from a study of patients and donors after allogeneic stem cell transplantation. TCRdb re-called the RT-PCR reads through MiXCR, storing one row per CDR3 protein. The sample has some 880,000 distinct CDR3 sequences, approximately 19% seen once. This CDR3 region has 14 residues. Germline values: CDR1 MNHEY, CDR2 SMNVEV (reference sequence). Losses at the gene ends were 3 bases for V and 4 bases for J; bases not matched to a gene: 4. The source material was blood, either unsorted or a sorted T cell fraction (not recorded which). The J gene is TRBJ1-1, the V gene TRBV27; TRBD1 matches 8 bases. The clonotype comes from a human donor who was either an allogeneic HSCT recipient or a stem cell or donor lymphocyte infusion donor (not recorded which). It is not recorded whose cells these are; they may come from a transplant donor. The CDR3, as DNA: TGTGCCAGCAGTTTCGCAGGGGGCGGCACTGAAGCTTTCTTT. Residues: CASSFAGGGTEAFF.